Described below is a single T cell receptor beta chain sequence and its context. No antigen is known for it. A read error may account for a junction end that differs from germline. This sample is part of a study of post-analysis software for immune sequencing data. Study details: Recorded disease courses covered relapsing-remitting, secondary progressive and progressive-relapsing multiple sclerosis. Some patients had no subtype annotation.

cDNA libraries of TCR beta carried unique molecular identifiers. T cells numbering 1 to 10 million gave rise to around 500,000 cDNA molecules. TCRdb re-called the PCR reads through MiXCR, storing one row per CDR3 protein. This sample has 430,000 or so distinct CDR3 sequences; 30% to 45% occur once, and the top ten carry around 8%. CDR1 is ENHRY and CDR2 is SYGVKD in the germline V gene. This CDR3 spans 14 amino acids. Findings of the study overall: Patients used about 5 TRBV segments, including TRBV5-6, TRBV5-1 and TRBV20-1, more often than controls. Samples from one preparation batch, clustered by F measure, grouped strongly together. Normalized Chao1 diversity in multiple sclerosis patients fell significantly below that of controls.

The chain employs TRBV10-3 and TRBJ1-6, with D tentatively TRBD1 (6 bases). This sequence originates from a girl aged 2 to 9 with multiple sclerosis. Sequencing was carried out using blood. The CDR3 protein is CAISGDTDNSSLHF. The CDR3 nucleotides are TGTGCCATCAGTGGGGACACCGATAATTCATCCCTCCACTTT.